Reported below is one T cell receptor beta chain. The antigen it recognizes is unknown. The entry originates in a study of cytomegalovirus exposure and HLA in healthy donors (dated by TCRdb to about 2017). About the investigation overall: An earlier analysis of 587 of the donors reported 276 Gb of sequence data and around 100 million unique TCR beta sequences obtained from around 180 million T cells. Around 320 gigabases of sequencing data and tens of millions of unique TCR sequences were included in an early release covering roughly 600 HLA-typed donors. Of the roughly 390 genotyped donors, 65% to 90% fell in the genetic ancestry cluster associated with self-reported Caucasian donors. The study was designed to test whether signatures of past pathogen exposure could be identified by cataloging public T cell receptors. The T cell repertoires of 666 subjects were profiled by immunosequencing and related to cytomegalovirus serostatus. A separate validation cohort of more than 100 different subjects was used in addition to the approximately 640-subject first cohort. To predict cytomegalovirus infection status, the study brought together high-throughput TCR immunosequencing, statistical association of individual TCRs with disease status, and machine learning. In a later analysis, previously published TCR beta repertoires from about 670 donors were re-analyzed and high-resolution HLA genotyping was added so that TCR occurrence patterns could be studied. Rather than drawing on any new phenotypic data, the later analysis identified candidate immune exposures from TCR beta sequences and the way those sequences occurred across donors. An earlier analysis of around 580 of the donors used high-throughput TCR beta sequencing to judge whether each TCR beta V gene segment behaved as functional or pseudogenic. Alongside the repertoire data, information on donor age, sex, ethnicity and CMV serostatus was compiled. A later genetic analysis used genome-wide SNP genotypes for 398 of the 666 donors, treating that subset as a discovery cohort. All discovery cohort repertoires had been generated on a single sequencing platform. Class I and class II HLA loci were covered by the typing at four-digit resolution. The number of donors typed differed by locus, with roughly 620-630 for A, B, C, DRB1 and DQB1, roughly 520 for DQA1, about 610 for DPA1, and 400 to 490 for DPB1. Four to six DR-DQ haplotypes were handled as single units for association and clustering, since linkage in the cohort was strong. Among a few hundred genotyped donors of the cohort, an average of approximately 250,000 unique TCR beta nucleotide sequences were sequenced per donor, roughly 20% of them non-productive.

Study-level results and caveats: When HLA alleles, especially DR and DQ, strongly co-occurred, TCR associations were difficult to assign to individual alleles. A further reported finding was that TCR beta sequences accurately predicted the HLA-A and HLA-B alleles for most subjects in the first cohort. The 87-base-pair reads could not distinguish some IMGT-functional V segments, including TRBV6-2 and TRBV6-3, so those segments were excluded. In a later analysis, HLA-associated TCR beta chains showed more clonal expansion and lower generation probabilities than non-associated chains that were equally common. According to a later analysis, most CMV-associated TCR beta chains appeared to be HLA-restricted, and the HLA associations seemed to be driven largely by CMV exposure. A few of the identified cytomegalovirus-associated TCR beta chains were confirmed in vitro to be specific for cytomegalovirus antigens. Because HLA typing was missing for some donors at each locus, association tests included only the typed subset. Most TCR sequences were observed very rarely across donors, whereas some public TCRs were present in many individuals. Around 16 rarely observed V segments, including chromosome 9 orphons, were excluded from the earlier analysis of a few hundred of the donors because counts were too low. A later analysis associated about 17,000 TCR beta sequences with specific HLA alleles at a false discovery rate of 0.05. CMV serostatus was the only immune exposure information available for the cohort. In a later analysis, TCR association rates were found to vary across HLA loci, with the most associated TCRs seen for DRB1 alleles and the fewest for HLA-C alleles. According to a later analysis, parvovirus B19, influenza, CMV and Epstein-Barr virus appeared linked to several top co-occurrence clusters. An earlier analysis of around 500 of the donors showed that most TCR beta V segments appeared in productive rearrangements either about 87% or about 30% of the time, which broadly matched IMGT annotations. In this cohort, only TCR beta chains were sequenced, and detectable features were limited by the absence of alpha or paired-chain data. Correlated functional status among segregating V segments might reflect linkage disequilibrium, but an unknown experimental factor could not be ruled out. The presence/absence analyses assumed that sequencing depth was roughly uniform across donors, and that assumption may not be true. According to the authors, the approach could potentially be generalized to other disease states and immunological phenotypes. An association between a missense DCLRE1C variant and V-gene and J-gene trimming of TCR beta chains was found in a later genetic analysis and replicated in an independent cohort. In a later genetic analysis, fewer N-insertions in productive TCRs were reported among donors in an Asian-associated ancestry cluster than the roughly 640-donor mean. A total of fewer than 200 TCR beta chains were listed by the study as associated with cytomegalovirus. The sequencing pipeline was judged likely to have produced a cluster of highly shared sequence variants as a technical artifact. Cytomegalovirus status was reported to be diagnosed by the classifier with high specificity and sensitivity in both the original and validation cohorts.

The library came from the immunoSEQ multiplex PCR assay. A mixture of 60 forward primers for TCR Vbeta segments and 13 reverse primers for TCR Jbeta segments was used in the multiplex PCR. Amplification of the CDR3 region of rearranged TCR beta genes was performed with a multiplex PCR assay on genomic DNA. The amplified TCR beta libraries were sequenced on the Illumina HiSeq System as 87-base-pair reads. In the paper's pipeline: A later analysis counted approximately 74 million unique TCR beta chains across the 640 or so repertoires, and 9 million to 14 million of these chains were shared by at least two donors. A nearest-neighbor algorithm error-corrected the raw reads and collapsed the reads into unique sequences, merging closely related sequences to remove PCR and sequencing errors. To assign V, D and J gene segments, CDR3 sequences were aligned to IMGT reference sequences. For a sequence to be retained, at least a six-nucleotide match to both a V gene segment and a J gene segment was required. A rearrangement was called productive if the CDR3 had no stop codons and remained in frame with V and J, and every other rearrangement was called non-productive. Following IMGT convention, CDR3 was defined as the stretch from the second conserved V-encoded cysteine to the conserved J-encoded phenylalanine. In an earlier analysis of 500 to 650 of the donors, sequences lacking an unambiguous match to a single V gene segment were excluded. In an earlier analysis of a few hundred of the donors, V segments were called functional above 56.7% productive rearrangements and were called segregating when the between-donor standard deviation exceeded 5%. A statistical classification framework was built for diagnosing cytomegalovirus status from the catalog of TCR beta chain sequences. In a later analysis, V and J genes were assigned by comparing TCR nucleotide sequences against IMGT/GENE-DB human TR gene sequences. A later analysis assigned CDR3 sequences and most-parsimonious VDJ recombination scenarios with the TCRdist pipeline. In a later analysis, each TCR beta chain was defined by its CDR3 amino acid sequence together with its V-gene family, and reads without a unique V-gene family were excluded. A later analysis removed 592 highly shared, low-generation-probability nucleotide sequences to deal with suspected cross-contamination and a sequencing artifact. In a later analysis, a clonal expansion index was calculated for each public chain from normalized within-repertoire ranks of inferred template counts. In a later analysis, generation probabilities were computed using a VDJ recombination model fitted to out-of-frame rearrangements, and the results were checked against IGoR. In a later analysis, TCR-TCR, TCR-HLA and TCR-CMV co-occurrence was scored with hypergeometric tests, and a repertoire-size bias correction was applied to TCR pairs. A later analysis estimated false discovery rates by permuting HLA or CMV assignments 20 times. In a later analysis, co-occurring TCRs were grouped with DBSCAN, and TCRdist sequence similarity was added when clustering was performed within HLA-allele-positive subsets. Repertoires with fewer than 30,000 or more than 120,000 public chains, plus five repertoires with anomalous nucleotide sharing, were excluded from co-occurrence clustering. TCRdb mirrors the immuneACCESS table, restricted to in-frame sequences. Some clones are absent from its copies; in checked studies, under half trace to an unresolved V gene, and the reason for the others is unknown. That table furnishes V, J and clone size, whereas the DNA furnished D and trimming. The sample's clone listing holds 25,000 to 40,000 clones. The ten largest clones add up to 3.5% of the sample.

CDR1 SNHLY and CDR2 FYNNEI were looked up in the germline V gene. Taken from cysteine to phenylalanine, the CDR3 has 11 residues. Only the CDR3 region is kept as DNA, spanning 33 bases read in frame from base 1. V loses 7 bases of germline sequence and J loses 0 bases, and the interval between the two ends is 4 bases. The cohort comprised under 700 healthy bone marrow donors. At the time of sampling, all cohort members were nominally healthy, though unrecorded immune exposures were likely present. The donor was CMV seronegative and was included in the group of a few hundred seronegative cohort members. Every donor gave a peripheral blood sample, and the peripheral blood mononuclear cells from that sample were used for TCR beta sequencing. The Qiagen DNeasy Blood Extraction Kit was used to extract genomic DNA from the blood cell samples.

What was sequenced was PBMCs. The chain was built from TRBV2 and TRBJ2-7; confidence is insufficient to name the D gene. The TCR was taken from a man aged 35-49 years in good health and CMV-seronegative. Here is the DNA: TGTGCCAGCATTCGCTCCTACGAGCAGTACTTC. It specifies CASIRSYEQYF.